These T cell receptor beta chains were read from a single sample in a study of blood T cell repertoires in COVID-19. Profiling relied on immunoSEQ multiplex PCR, and the TCRdb table lists in-frame clones only, not all of them. The sample lists about 270,000 clones, 80% to 90% occurring once. Sequences were obtained from peripheral blood. These receptors were obtained from a woman aged 70-85 years with acute or convalescent COVID-19. Each CDR3 is given with its conserved first and last residue. A D gene is named only where the DNA matches it firmly. Some rows have no size entry. The others give once, few or many, or a class for an expanded clone.

>TRBD2|TRBV6-5|TRBJ2-5|-
TGTGCCAGCAATAGACGGGGGGGCCAAGAGACCCAGTACTTC
CASNRRGGQETQYF
>-|TRBV9|TRBJ1-2|-
TGTGCCAGCTCCGGCGGGGGCTATGGCTACACCTTC
CASSGGGYGYTF
>-|TRBV5-4|TRBJ1-2|-
TGTGCCAGCAGCTGGAACAGGGCTGGCTACACCTTC
CASSWNRAGYTF
>TRBD2|TRBV7-8|TRBJ2-5|-
TGTGCCAGCAGCAACGGACTAGCGGGACCCCAAGAGACCCAGTACTTC
CASSNGLAGPQETQYF
>-|TRBV19|TRBJ1-5|-
TGTGCCAGTATGGGGGGTGTCTCAGGCAATCAGCCCCAGCATTTT
CASMGGVSGNQPQHF
>TRBD1|TRBV7-3|TRBJ1-5|-
TGTGCCAGCAGCTTAACAGGGGGCGCGGATCAGCCCCAGCATTTT
CASSLTGGADQPQHF
>-|TRBV11-2|TRBJ1-1|-
TGTGCCAGCAGCTTGCGACTGTCTGGGAACACTGAAGCTTTCTTT
CASSLRLSGNTEAFF
>TRBD1|TRBV11-2|TRBJ1-4|-
TGTGCCAGCAGTTATAAACAGGGGGATGAAAAACTGTTTTTT
CASSYKQGDEKLFF
>-|TRBV6-5|TRBJ1-5|-
TGTGCCAGCAGTCCACAGGGTAGCAATCAGCCCCAGCATTTT
CASSPQGSNQPQHF
>-|TRBV6-2/TRBV6-3|TRBJ2-1|few
TGTGCCAGCAGTTACTCGATGGGGGGAAGTGGGTACAATGAGCAGTTCTTC
CASSYSMGGSGYNEQFF
>-|TRBV6-5|TRBJ1-1|-
TGTGCCAGCAGGCGGGGGGGAAACACTGAAGCTTTCTTT
CASRRGGNTEAFF
>TRBD1|TRBV18|TRBJ2-3|-
TGTGCCAGCTCAGCTCAGGGGGACACAGATACGCAGTATTTT
CASSAQGDTDTQYF
>-|TRBV18|TRBJ2-7|-
TGTGCCAGCTCACCGCAGGGTCACGAGCAGTACTTC
CASSPQGHEQYF
>-|TRBV11-2|TRBJ1-2|-
TGTGCCAGCAGCTTAAGCGGCCTCCCCTATGGCTACACCTTC
CASSLSGLPYGYTF
>-|TRBV11-2|TRBJ1-1|-
TGTGCCAGCAGCTTAGGCCAGGGTCAAGGTCACACTGAAGCTTTCTTT
CASSLGQGQGHTEAFF